This entry is about one T cell receptor beta chain. Its antigen remains unidentified. The germline gene is not matched at one end of the junction; a read error may be the cause. The sample belongs to a study of blood T cells in healthy people across ages. Study-level findings and limits: Unsorted PBMCs ruled out conclusive naive versus antigen-experienced comparison. For the donors, CMV status was unknown and possibly confounded expanded clonotype changes.

Germline values: CDR1 SGDLS, CDR2 YYNGEE. CDR3 length: 15 amino acids. A J-beta primer mix and a sample-barcoded 5' primer were used in a second PCR of about 6 to 12 cycles. Carrying 12 random nucleotides, a template-switch adaptor labeled each individual cDNA molecule. Each CDR3 protein is one row after TCRdb ran MiXCR on the 5' RACE reads. The sample has approximately 1,700,000 distinct CDR3 sequences, 30% to 40% seen once. Isolation yielded PBMCs, at least 6.5 million per sample, in every case. Sequencing was carried out using blood. V gene TRBV9 combines with J gene TRBJ2-1; 9 bases map to TRBD2. The TCR was taken from a human donor in good health. CDR3 loop: CASSSRGGVYNEQVF. Written as DNA, the CDR3 is TGTGCCAGCAGCTCCCGCGGGGGGGTCTACAATGAGCAGGTCTTC.